This TCR beta chain was profiled in a study of blood T cell repertoires in COVID-19. Study-wide background: Sites in the United States, Italy and Spain provided acute and convalescent COVID-19 samples.

Participants' reported clinical history set cohort assignment. Donors in Cohort 3 counted as recovered after two negative PCRs, clearance, or symptom resolution. Under the authors' procedure: It was from reference gene primer amplification that nucleated cell counts were estimated. Sequencing used immunoSEQ multiplex PCR; TCRdb keeps in-frame clones, though not all of them. The D gene and trimming were derived from the DNA, and the V and J assignments and clone size from that table. The table shows approximately 470,000 clones, with roughly 87% occurring only once. Sequencing was performed on PBMCs or T cells enriched from blood (not recorded which). This clonotype originated in a woman aged 18-29 years who had recovered from COVID-19.

The CDR3 is CASTWGDRGPANYGYTF. In DNA, the CDR3 is TGTGCCAGCACCTGGGGGGACAGGGGCCCCGCTAACTATGGCTACACCTTC. The chain joins TRBV28 to TRBJ1-2; 10 nucleotides match TRBD1. V was clipped by 7 bases and J by 0 bases; unmatched bases: 11. The CDR3 runs to 17 residues. The germline gives CDR1 MDHEN, CDR2 SYDVKM.